This T cell receptor beta chain came from a study of blood T cell repertoires in COVID-19. Across the whole study: Material from acute and convalescent COVID-19 was sourced from the United States, Italy and Spain.

V lost 6 bases, J lost 7 bases, and 6 bases stayed unmatched. The CDR3 has 15 residues. The germline CDR1 and CDR2 sequences are MGHDK and SYGVNS. As handled by the study authors: Reference gene primer amplification in the assay estimated nucleated cell counts. Using immunoSEQ multiplex PCR, the repertoire was profiled, and TCRdb retains in-frame clones only, with some absent. V, J and clone size are those of that table, while D and trimming were read from the DNA. In the table there are 130,000 to 150,000 clones, around 87% of which are singletons. V usage is TRBV25-1 and J usage is TRBJ2-1, with TRBD2 matching 13 bases. The sequence was obtained from a woman aged 60 to 75 with active COVID-19. Sequenced material: peripheral blood. This chain's CDR3 is CASSGLAGEYNEQFF. CDR3 coding DNA: TGTGCCAGCAGCGGACTAGCGGGAGAGTATAATGAGCAGTTCTTC.